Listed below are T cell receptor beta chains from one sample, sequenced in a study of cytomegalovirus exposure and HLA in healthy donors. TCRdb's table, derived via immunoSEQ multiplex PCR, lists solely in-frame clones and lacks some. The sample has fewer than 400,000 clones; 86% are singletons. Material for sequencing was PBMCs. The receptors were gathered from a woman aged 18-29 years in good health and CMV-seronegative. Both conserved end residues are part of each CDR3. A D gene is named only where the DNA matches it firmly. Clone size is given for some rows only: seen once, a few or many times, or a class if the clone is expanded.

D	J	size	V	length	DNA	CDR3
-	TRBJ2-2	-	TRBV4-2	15	TGTGCCAGCAGCCCGAGTGAGGGTAGAAACGGGGAGCTGTTTTTT	CASSPSEGRNGELFF
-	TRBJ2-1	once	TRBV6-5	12	TGTGCCAGCAGCCACGTCGGGAATGAGCAGTTCTTC	CASSHVGNEQFF
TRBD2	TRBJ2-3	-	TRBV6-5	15	TGTGCCAGCAGTTACTCTAGCGGGAGGCCAGATACGCAGTATTTT	CASSYSSGRPDTQYF
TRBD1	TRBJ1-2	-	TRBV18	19	TGTGCCAGCTCACCCCTCCCCCTGATAAGAGGACAGGGACTCTATGGCTACACCTTC	CASSPLPLIRGQGLYGYTF
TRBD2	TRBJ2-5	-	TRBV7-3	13	TGTGCCAGCAGCCCCGGGGGGGCGGAGACCCAGTACTTC	CASSPGGAETQYF
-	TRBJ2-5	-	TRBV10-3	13	TGTGCCATCAGTGGGCAGGGCGGTGAGACCCAGTACTTC	CAISGQGGETQYF
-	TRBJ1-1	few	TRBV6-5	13	TGTGCCAGCGGTGGGCTCATGGACACTGAAGCTTTCTTT	CASGGLMDTEAFF
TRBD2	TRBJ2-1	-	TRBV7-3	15	TGTGCCAGCAGCGCGACTAGCGGGACCTACAATGAGCAGTTCTTC	CASSATSGTYNEQFF
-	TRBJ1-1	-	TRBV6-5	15	TGTGCCAGCAGTTACTCGCGCCAGGGCGGCACTGAAGCTTTCTTT	CASSYSRQGGTEAFF
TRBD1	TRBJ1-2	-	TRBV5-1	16	TGCGCCAGCAGCTTGGATACCGGGACAGGGGTATTCGGCTACACCTTC	CASSLDTGTGVFGYTF
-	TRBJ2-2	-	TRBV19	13	TGTGCCAGCTCCGACACGAACACCGGGGAGCTGTTTTTT	CASSDTNTGELFF
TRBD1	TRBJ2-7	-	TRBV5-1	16	TGCGCCAGCAGCGGCCCCCGGGACAGGGGTTCCTACGAGCAGTACTTC	CASSGPRDRGSYEQYF
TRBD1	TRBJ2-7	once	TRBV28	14	TGTGCCAGCAGGGGACAGGGCACTTTTTACGAGCAGTACTTC	CASRGQGTFYEQYF
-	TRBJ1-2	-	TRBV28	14	TGTGCCAGCAGTTTATTGGTGGGGGGCTATGGCTACACCTTC	CASSLLVGGYGYTF
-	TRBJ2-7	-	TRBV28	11	TGTGCCAGCAGCACTACCTACGAGCAGTACTTC	CASSTTYEQYF
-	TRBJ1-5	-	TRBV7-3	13	TGTGCCAGCAGCTTAACCGGGGATCAGCCCCAGCATTTT	CASSLTGDQPQHF
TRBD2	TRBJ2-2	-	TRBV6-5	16	TGTGCCAGCAGTTACTCTAGCGGGATTGGCACCGGGGAGCTGTTTTTT	CASSYSSGIGTGELFF
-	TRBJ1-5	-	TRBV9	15	TGTGCCAGCAGCGGACTGGGGGGGGTGGATCAGCCCCAGCATTTT	CASSGLGGVDQPQHF
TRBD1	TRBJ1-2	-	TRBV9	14	TGTGCCAGCAGCGTAGCTGGACAGGTCTATGGCTACACCTTC	CASSVAGQVYGYTF
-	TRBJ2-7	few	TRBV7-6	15	TGTGCCAGCAGCTTAGACGGAGCGCTCTCCTACGAGCAGTACTTC	CASSLDGALSYEQYF
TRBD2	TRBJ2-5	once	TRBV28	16	TGTGCCAGCAGTACTCGACTAGCGGGATCCCCAGAGACCCAGTACTTC	CASSTRLAGSPETQYF
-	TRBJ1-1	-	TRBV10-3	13	TGTGCCATCAGTGATGAGGGAACGGACGAAGCTTTCTTT	CAISDEGTDEAFF
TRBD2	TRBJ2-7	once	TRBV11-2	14	TGTGCCAGCACGGGGGGGACATCGGCCTACGAGCAGTACTTC	CASTGGTSAYEQYF
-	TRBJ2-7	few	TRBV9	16	TGTGCCAGCAGCGTAGTTAGTTTAGCCCCGGCGGGGGAGCAGTACTTC	CASSVVSLAPAGEQYF
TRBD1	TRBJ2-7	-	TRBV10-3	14	TGTGCCATCAGCCGGGACAGGGACTCCTACGAGCAGTACTTC	CAISRDRDSYEQYF
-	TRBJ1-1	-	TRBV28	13	TGTGCCAGCAGTTTGGAAGGGAGCACTGAAGCTTTCTTT	CASSLEGSTEAFF
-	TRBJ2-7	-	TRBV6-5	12	TGCGCCAGCAGCCCCAGCTCCTACGAGCAGTACTTC	CASSPSSYEQYF
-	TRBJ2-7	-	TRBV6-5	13	TGTGCCAGCAGTTACGGGGGCGTCTACGAGCAGTACTTC	CASSYGGVYEQYF
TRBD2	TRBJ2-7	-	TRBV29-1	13	TGCAGCGTTGATAGCGGGGGAACCTACGAGCAGTACTTC	CSVDSGGTYEQYF
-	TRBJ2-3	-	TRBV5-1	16	TGCGCCAGCAGCTTTTCTCCAGGGGCTAGCTCAGATACGCAGTATTTT	CASSFSPGASSDTQYF
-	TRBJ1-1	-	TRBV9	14	TGTGCCAGCAGCGTTCAGACATCGAACACTGAAGCTTTCTTT	CASSVQTSNTEAFF
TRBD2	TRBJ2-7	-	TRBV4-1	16	TGCGCCAGCAGCCAAGCTGGTCCTAGCGGGTCCCACGAGCAGTACTTC	CASSQAGPSGSHEQYF
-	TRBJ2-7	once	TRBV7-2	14	TGTGCCAGCAGCTTGGCGGGGACCCTCTACGAGCAGTACTTC	CASSLAGTLYEQYF
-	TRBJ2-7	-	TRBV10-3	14	TGTGCCATCAGGGGCCAGACAGACACCTACGAGCAGTACTTC	CAIRGQTDTYEQYF
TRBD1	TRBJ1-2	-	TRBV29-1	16	TGCAGCGTTGACAGGGGGGACAGGGGAATGAGAAGTGGCTACACCTTC	CSVDRGDRGMRSGYTF
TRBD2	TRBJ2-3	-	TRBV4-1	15	TGCGCCAGCGCCCCCGGGACTAGTGTACTGGATACGCAGTATTTT	CASAPGTSVLDTQYF
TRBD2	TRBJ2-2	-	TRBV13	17	TGTGCCAGCAGCATGGGACTAGGCGTCGGAAACACCGGGGAGCTGTTTTTT	CASSMGLGVGNTGELFF
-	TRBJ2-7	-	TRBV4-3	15	TGCGCCAGCAGCCAAGCGGGTGTCGGGGAGTACGAGCAGTACTTC	CASSQAGVGEYEQYF
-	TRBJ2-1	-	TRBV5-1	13	TGCGCCAGCAGCCTCTACGGGAGTGATGAGCAGTTCTTC	CASSLYGSDEQFF
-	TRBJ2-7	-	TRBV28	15	TGTGCCAGCAGTGAACACACGACTATGAAAAGCGAGCAGTACTTC	CASSEHTTMKSEQYF
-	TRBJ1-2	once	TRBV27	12	TGTGCCAGCAGTAGCCAGGGTTATGGCTACACCTTC	CASSSQGYGYTF
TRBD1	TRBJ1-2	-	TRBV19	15	TGTGCCAGTAGTAAGACCCGGACAGGGGGCTATGGCTACACCTTC	CASSKTRTGGYGYTF
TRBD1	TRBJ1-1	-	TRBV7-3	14	TGTGCCAGCAGCCGCACAGGGGTGGGCACTGAAGCTTTCTTT	CASSRTGVGTEAFF
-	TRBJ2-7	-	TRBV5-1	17	TGCGCCAGCAGCTTGGGGGGCGTGGACCTATCTTCCTACGAGCAGTACTTC	CASSLGGVDLSSYEQYF
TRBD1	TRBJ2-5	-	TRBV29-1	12	TGCAGCGTTGAGACAGGGCAAGAGACCCAGTACTTC	CSVETGQETQYF
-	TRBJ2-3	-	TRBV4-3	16	TGCGCCAGCAGCCAAGAGTCGGGGACTGTTGCAGATACGCAGTATTTT	CASSQESGTVADTQYF
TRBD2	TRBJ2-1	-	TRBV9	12	TGTGCCAGCAGCGTAGGGGCGGGAGGGCAGTTCTTC	CASSVGAGGQFF
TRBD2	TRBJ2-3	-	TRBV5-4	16	TGTGCCAGCAGCCCCGGGGTCGGGGGGGTCGGGCATACGCAGTATTTT	CASSPGVGGVGHTQYF
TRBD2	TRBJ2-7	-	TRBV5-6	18	TGTGCCAGCAGCTTGTTTGAGACTAGCGGCTTCGGCCCCTACGAGCAGTACTTC	CASSLFETSGFGPYEQYF
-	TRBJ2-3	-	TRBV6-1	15	TGTGCCAGCAGTGAAGCTCTTCCAGGGGAGGATACGCAGTATTTT	CASSEALPGEDTQYF
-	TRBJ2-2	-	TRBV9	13	TGTGCCAGCAGCGTACTAGTTTCCGGGGAGCTGTTTTTT	CASSVLVSGELFF
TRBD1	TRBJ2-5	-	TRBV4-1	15	TGCGCCAGCAGCCAGGCCGACAGGGACCAAGAGACCCAGTACTTC	CASSQADRDQETQYF